One and the same sample provided the 2 T cell receptor beta chains below, sequenced in a study of CD8 T cells in ankylosing spondylitis. TCRdb itself ran the 5' RACE reads through MiXCR, one entry per CDR3 protein. The table has 300,000 to 350,000 distinct CDR3 sequences, 11% seen once. Source material: blood, either unsorted or a sorted T cell fraction (not recorded which). The source of these receptors is a female donor with ankylosing spondylitis or in good health (not recorded which).

This clonotype was detected a few times. V usage is TRBV16 and J usage is TRBJ2-7; tentative D call: TRBD1 (6 bases). The CDR3 loop spans 17 amino acids. V shed 2 bases and J shed 4 bases, with 21 bases lying between them. The germline V gene has CDR1 KGHSY and CDR2 FQNENV. This chain's CDR3 is CASSQGVRKDSPYEQYF. The CDR3, as DNA: TGTGCCAGCAGCCAAGGAGTTAGGAAGGACAGTCCTTACGAGCAGTACTTC.

The chain couples TRBV29-1 to TRBJ2-1; 9 nucleotides agree with TRBD2. V was clipped by 1 base and J by 5 bases; unmatched bases: 9. The CDR3 contains 16 residues. The germline gives CDR1 SQVTM, CDR2 ANQGSEA. The CDR3 loop is CSVEGSSGGPHNEQFF. CDR3 DNA: TGCAGCGTTGAAGGTTCGAGCGGGGGGCCCCACAATGAGCAGTTCTTC.